The 23 T cell receptor beta chains reported below all come from one sample, sequenced in a study of cytomegalovirus exposure and HLA in healthy donors. Amplification used 60 Vbeta primers and 13 Jbeta primers. Only in-frame clones appear in the TCRdb table, and some are missing; sequencing was by immunoSEQ multiplex PCR. The table has 130,000 to 150,000 clones, 79% seen once. The sequencing sample was made of PBMCs. The receptors derive from a woman in her thirties or forties in good health and CMV-seropositive.

The chain employs TRBV7-7 and TRBJ2-3; 9 positions match TRBD1. CDR3 size: 15 residues. The trim removed 1 base at V and 3 bases at J, leaving 2 bases unmatched. Germline V gene lookup returns CDR1 SSHAT and CDR2 FNYEAQ (reference sequence). As DNA, the CDR3 is TGTGCCAGCAGCTTAGGGACAGGGGTGACAGATACGCAGTATTTT. This codes for CASSLGTGVTDTQYF.

This clone was detected only once. This chain links TRBV7-9 with TRBJ2-1; 11 bases line up with TRBD2. The germline gives CDR1 SEHNR, CDR2 FQNEAQ (reference sequence). The CDR3 extends over 16 amino acids. Trimming took 7 bases from V and 5 from J; bases not matched to a gene: 10. CDR3 amino acids: CASTARLAGIDNEQFF. The CDR3, as DNA: TGTGCCAGCACCGCGCGACTAGCGGGGATCGACAATGAGCAGTTCTTC.

The CDR3 sequence: CAWSVRGMNTEAFF. CDR3 in DNA: TGTGCCTGGAGTGTACGGGGGATGAACACTGAAGCTTTCTTT. V gene TRBV30 combines with J gene TRBJ1-1; D might be TRBD1 (5 bases). This CDR3 is built from 14 residues. Between the trimmed V and J ends, which lost 0 bases and 0 bases, there was a span of 8 bases. Germline V lookup: CDR1 GTSNPN, CDR2 SVGIG (reference sequence). The complete variable domain, with remaining parts taken from reference TRBV30 and TRBJ1-1, reads SQTIHQWPATLVQPVGSPLSLECTVEGTSNPNLYWYRQAAGRGLQLLFYSVGIGQISSEVPQNLSASRPQDRQFILSSKKLLLSDSGFYLCAWSVRGMNTEAFFGQGTRLTVV.

The chain combines TRBV4-1 with TRBJ2-3; the match to TRBD2 covers 9 bases. Germline V gives CDR1 MGHRA, CDR2 YSYEKL. Trimming at V came to 3 bases and at J to 5 bases, leaving 6 bases not matched to a gene. The CDR3 covers 15 residues. This chain's CDR3 is CASSQFGGGEDTQYF. CDR3 sequence (DNA): TGCGCCAGCAGCCAGTTCGGCGGGGGGGAAGATACGCAGTATTTT.

The V and J genes are TRBV2 and TRBJ1-3; D is undetermined. V lost 6 bases, J lost 0 bases, and 6 bases lay in between. There are 13 residues in the CDR3. Germline lookup yields CDR1 SNHLY and CDR2 FYNNEI. CDR3 sequence (DNA): TGTGCCAGCAGGCAGTTCTCTGGAAACACCATATATTTT. As protein: CASRQFSGNTIYF.

The V call is TRBV28, the J call TRBJ2-2; the D is unclear. Trimming left V 4 bases short and J 6 bases short, with 9 bases between. CDR3 length equals 13 residues. Germline V gene lookup returns CDR1 MDHEN and CDR2 SYDVKM. The CDR3 loop is CASSSHMAGELFF. The CDR3 bases are TGTGCCAGCAGTTCTCACATGGCCGGGGAGCTGTTTTTT. Filled out from reference TRBV28 and TRBJ2-2, the complete variable domain reads DVKVTQSSRYLVKRTGEKVFLECVQDMDHENMFWYRQDPGLGLRLIYFSYDVKMKEKGDIPEGYSVSREKKERFSLILESASTNQTSMYLCASSSHMAGELFFGEGSRLTVL.

V usage is TRBV9 and J usage is TRBJ2-6, with D maybe TRBD1 (6 bases). The CDR3 is made up of 17 amino acids. Between the trimmed V and J ends, which lost 3 bases and 1 base, there was a span of 14 bases. Per the germline V gene, CDR1 is SGDLS and CDR2 is YYNGEE. The CDR3 loop is CASSARVQGSGANVLTF. The CDR3 DNA reads as TGTGCCAGCAGCGCAAGAGTCCAGGGGTCTGGGGCCAACGTCCTGACTTTC.

This clone was detected only once. The CDR3 loop is CASSSGTGSSYNEQFF. Written as DNA, the CDR3 is TGTGCCAGCAGTTCTGGGACAGGGAGCTCCTACAATGAGCAGTTCTTC. The genes are TRBV11-3 and TRBJ2-1, with 9 bases identical to TRBD1. Germline V gene data show CDR1 as SGHNT and CDR2 as YENEEA. The CDR3 loop spans 16 amino acids. V trimming: 6 bases; J trimming: 0 bases; junction bases outside the gene matches: 6.

The chain carries TRBV28 and TRBJ2-3; 7 bases match TRBD2. V was pared by 2 bases and J by 2 bases, with 4 bases of the junction left unmatched. This CDR3 spans 15 amino acids. Germline loops: CDR1 MDHEN, CDR2 SYDVKM. CDR3 sequence reads: CASSLAGVTTDTQYF. The CDR3 bases are TGTGCCAGCAGTTTAGCGGGGGTAACCACAGATACGCAGTATTTT.

Regarding this clone: This sample also contains other DNA sequences that code for the same CDR3. The chain couples TRBV19 to TRBJ1-1; no reliable D call. Trimming cost V 3 bases and J 1 base, with 6 bases left between them. Germline V lookup: CDR1 LNHDA, CDR2 SQIVND (reference sequence). The CDR3 is 13 amino acids. CDR3 residues: CASSIDRNTEAFF. The DNA of the CDR3 is TGTGCCAGTAGTATTGATAGGAACACTGAAGCTTTCTTT.

This clone was detected only once. The V call is TRBV30, the J call TRBJ2-2, with 8 bases fitting TRBD1. Germline trimming cut 5 bases from V and 0 bases from J; bases unmatched to any gene: 5. CDR3 length equals 15 residues. Germline V gene data show CDR1 as GTSNPN and CDR2 as SVGIG (reference sequence). CDR3 sequence (DNA): TGTGCCTGGCGGACGGGACAGGCGAACACCGGGGAGCTGTTTTTT. Encoded protein: CAWRTGQANTGELFF.

The rearrangement links TRBV5-4 to TRBJ2-2, with TRBD2 matching 7 bases. There are 17 residues in the CDR3. Germline V gene data show CDR1 as SGHNT and CDR2 as YYREEE (reference sequence). Trimming at V came to 4 bases and at J to 0 bases, leaving 9 bases not matched to a gene. This CDR3 reads CASSLPGSGANTGELFF. In DNA, the CDR3 is TGTGCCAGCAGCCTACCGGGCAGCGGGGCGAACACCGGGGAGCTGTTTTTT.

The chain carries TRBV6-5 and TRBJ1-3, with 8 bases fitting TRBD1. The ends lost 6 bases at V and 3 bases at J; junction bases unmatched: 7. Germline-derived CDR1 and CDR2 are MNHEY and SVGAGI. The CDR3 has 15 residues. The CDR3 DNA reads as TGTGCCAGCAGGACTCAGGGGGCGAGTGGAAACACCATATATTTT. It specifies CASRTQGASGNTIYF.

The CDR3 bases are TGTGCCAGCAGCCCGGCTAGCGGGGGGCTAATCACAGATACGCAGTATTTT. Translated: CASSPASGGLITDTQYF. The V and J genes are TRBV9 and TRBJ2-3, with 11 bases fitting TRBD2. The CDR3 has 17 residues. The germline V gene encodes CDR1 SGDLS and CDR2 YYNGEE. The V segment lost 4 bases and the J segment 2 bases; nucleotides outside the gene matches: 9. Together with reference TRBV9 and TRBJ2-3, the CDR3 gives the full variable domain: DSGVTQTPKHLITATGQRVTLRCSPRSGDLSVYWYQQSLDQGLQFLIQYYNGEERAKGNILERFSAQQFPDLHSELNLSSLELGDSALYFCASSPASGGLITDTQYFGPGTRLTVL.

This clone was found a few times. The rearrangement links TRBV6-5 to TRBJ2-2; 7 bases agree with TRBD1. CDR3 length: 15 amino acids. Germline CDR1 and CDR2: MNHEY and SVGAGI. V gave up 7 bases and J gave up 0 bases; unmatched junction bases: 5. CDR3 nucleotides: TGTGCCAGCAACATGCAGGGGGCGAACACCGGGGAGCTGTTTTTT. Its translation is CASNMQGANTGELFF.

The chain uses TRBV4-1 and TRBJ1-3, with TRBD1 identical over 7 bases. This CDR3 comprises 17 residues. The V segment lost 4 bases and the J segment 0 bases; nucleotides outside the gene matches: 9. Per germline, CDR1 MGHRA and CDR2 YSYEKL. The CDR3 coding sequence is TGCGCCAGCAGCCCGACCGACAGGGCCAACTCTGGAAACACCATATATTTT. This sequence encodes CASSPTDRANSGNTIYF.

The V and J genes are TRBV6-1 and TRBJ2-3; tentatively, D is TRBD2 (7 bases). Trimming took off 8 bases at V and 1 base at J, with 16 bases between the two ends. In germline, CDR1 is MNHNS, CDR2 SASEGT. The CDR3 covers 15 residues. The CDR3 nucleotides read TGTGCCAGCGGGGAGGGGGGGCGAGGCACAGATACGCAGTATTTT. This sequence encodes CASGEGGRGTDTQYF.

V gene TRBV30 combines with J gene TRBJ2-5; TRBD2 might be the D (6 bases). The CDR3 totals 12 residues. Trimming cost V 2 bases and J 4 bases, with 8 bases left between them. Germline CDR1 and CDR2: GTSNPN and SVGIG (reference sequence). CDR3 nucleotide sequence: TGTGCCTGGAGTCCCGGGGGAGAGACCCAGTACTTC. Its translation is CAWSPGGETQYF.

The chain employs TRBV28 and TRBJ1-6; 10 bases fit TRBD1. CDR1 and CDR2 (germline): MDHEN, SYDVKM. CDR3 size: 15 residues. J was trimmed by 9 bases and V by 0 bases; bases with no gene match: 2. This chain's CDR3 is CASSLWGQGTSPLHF. The DNA of the CDR3 is TGTGCCAGCAGTTTATGGGGACAGGGGACTTCACCCCTCCACTTT.

This clone was detected a few times. Distinct nucleotide sequences in the sample also encode this CDR3. This chain joins TRBV5-1 and TRBJ2-5, with 9 bases lining up with TRBD1. CDR3 length: 15 residues. CDR1 is SGHRS and CDR2 is YFSETQ in the germline V gene. V lost 4 bases and J lost 4; bases outside the gene matches: 8. CDR3 coding DNA: TGCGCCAGCAGCCTACAGGGGGCAAGAGGAGAGACCCAGTACTTC. As protein: CASSLQGARGETQYF.

CDR3 loop: CASSPGTGVSYEQYF. CDR3 coding DNA: TGTGCCAGCTCACCGGGGACAGGGGTATCCTACGAGCAGTACTTC. This chain joins TRBV18 and TRBJ2-7; 10 nucleotides align to TRBD1. V trimming: 3 bases; J trimming: 1 base; junction bases outside the gene matches: 3. The CDR3 is 15 amino acids. The germline V gene encodes CDR1 KGHSH and CDR2 LQKENI.

This sequence joins TRBV2 and TRBJ2-3; 9 bases line up with TRBD1. Losses at the gene ends were 5 bases for V and 4 bases for J; bases not matched to a gene: 7. This CDR3 spans 15 amino acids. Looked up from germline, CDR1 is SNHLY and CDR2 is FYNNEI. CDR3 nucleotides: TGTGCCAGCAGTAATACAGGGGGCCGGGCAGATACGCAGTATTTT. Its protein product is CASSNTGGRADTQYF.

The rearrangement uses TRBV14 and TRBJ1-4; D gene unclear. The germline gives CDR1 SGHDN, CDR2 FVKESK. Trimming cost V 4 bases and J 0 bases, with 9 bases left between them. CDR3 length equals 15 residues. The CDR3 here is CASSLRVATNEKLFF. The DNA for the CDR3 is TGTGCCAGCAGCCTGCGGGTGGCAACTAATGAAAAACTGTTTTTT.